This entry lists 24 T cell receptor beta chains sequenced from one sample in a study of OX40 agonist ivuxolimab in advanced cancers. Sequenced by immunoSEQ multiplex PCR; TCRdb stores in-frame clones only, minus some. There are tens of thousands of clones in the sample; about 88% occur only once, and approximately 0.3% lies in the top ten. The source material was CD4+ or CD8+ T cells sorted from blood, sampled in a trial of the OX40 agonist ivuxolimab. These receptors originate from an adult with an advanced solid tumor such as melanoma, head and neck, liver or kidney cancer.

The CDR3 sequence: CASSSGDLLSSGNTIYF. The CDR3 nucleotides read TGTGCCAGCAGCTCCGGGGACTTACTGAGCTCTGGAAACACCATATATTTT. The chain recombines TRBV5-5 with TRBJ1-3; D is possibly TRBD1 (5 bases). V lost 3 bases, J lost 0 bases, and 16 bases lay in between. The CDR3 is 17 amino acids. Germline lookup yields CDR1 SGHKS and CDR2 YYEKEE (reference sequence).

CDR3 in amino acids: CSVEDWGDRGKFRNEQFF. CDR3 DNA sequence: TGCAGCGTTGAAGATTGGGGGGACAGGGGTAAATTTAGGAATGAGCAGTTCTTC. This chain joins TRBV29-1 and TRBJ2-1; 10 bases agree with TRBD1. This CDR3 is built from 18 residues. V was clipped by 0 bases and J by 7 bases; unmatched bases: 15. Germline CDR1 and CDR2: SQVTM and ANQGSEA.

The rearrangement links TRBV7-2 to TRBJ2-7; D ambiguous. Germline V lookup: CDR1 SGHTA, CDR2 FQGNSA. The CDR3 is made up of 13 amino acids. V dropped 8 bases and J dropped 0 bases, with 11 bases sitting between them. The DNA for the CDR3 is TGTGCCAGCTGGGTTCCCGGCTCCTACGAGCAGTACTTC. As protein: CASWVPGSYEQYF.

The rearrangement joins TRBV5-6 to TRBJ2-3; 7 nucleotides match TRBD2. Germline trimming cut 3 bases from V and 4 bases from J; bases unmatched to any gene: 11. The CDR3 length is 16 residues. Germline loops: CDR1 SGHDT, CDR2 YYEEEE. The CDR3, as DNA: TGTGCCAGCAGCTATAAAGCGGGAAGGGCGTCAGATACGCAGTATTTT. It translates to CASSYKAGRASDTQYF.

In its sample, this clone was seen once. J is TRBJ2-5 and V is TRBV1. TRBV1 is listed as a pseudogene. CDR3 length equals 19 residues. The CDR3: CTSSQFTRDPRTPWETQYF. DNA for the CDR3: TGCACCAGCAGCCAATTTACCCGGGACCCAAGAACCCCTTGGGAGACCCAGTACTTC.

The chain carries TRBV6-6 and TRBJ1-5; a possible D gene is TRBD1 (6 bases). The CDR3 consists of 14 residues. V lost 6 bases, J lost 1 base, and 10 bases lay in between. CDR1 and CDR2 (germline): MNHNY, SVGAGI (reference sequence). CDR3 sequence: CASSRDRSNQPQHF. In nucleotides, the CDR3 is TGTGCCAGCAGCAGAGACAGGAGCAATCAGCCCCAGCATTTT.

This rearrangement joins TRBV19 to TRBJ2-1; TRBD2 agrees at 11 bases. Trimming cost V 1 base and J 3 bases; bases outside gene matches: 5. Germline V gives CDR1 LNHDA, CDR2 SQIVND (reference sequence). The CDR3 runs 17 residues. CDR3 sequence: CASSIGTSGSNYNEQFF. CDR3 in DNA: TGTGCCAGTAGTATAGGGACTAGCGGGTCTAACTACAATGAGCAGTTCTTC.

The rearrangement uses TRBV11-2 and TRBJ2-3; the D is unclear. The ends were cut back, 1 base at V and 3 bases at J, with 8 bases in the middle. The CDR3 loop spans 14 amino acids. CDR1 and CDR2 (germline): SGHAT, FQNNGV. This CDR3 is CASSLVLFTDTQYF. The CDR3 coding sequence is TGTGCCAGCAGCTTAGTGCTGTTTACAGATACGCAGTATTTT.

The count of this clone is one. Here the CDR3 reads CASSPQAGPLLETQYF. The CDR3 DNA reads as TGCGCCAGCAGCCCGCAAGCGGGGCCCTTGCTCGAGACCCAGTACTTC. The V gene is TRBV4-3, the J gene TRBJ2-5, with TRBD2 matching over 7 bases. Germline V gene lookup returns CDR1 LGHNA and CDR2 YSLEER. J was trimmed by 5 bases and V by 4 bases; bases with no gene match: 13. This CDR3 has 16 amino acids.

This clone was found once. This chain links TRBV10-3 with TRBJ2-1, with 11 bases fitting TRBD2. V dropped 2 bases and J dropped 6; count of bases not matched to a gene: 15. Germline CDR1 is ENHRY and CDR2 is SYGVKD. The CDR3 is 19 residues long. As DNA, the CDR3 is TGTGCCATCAGTGAGGGACCAACTAGCGGGAGCCGCACGGGCAATGAGCAGTTCTTC. This gives the protein CAISEGPTSGSRTGNEQFF.

This clone was seen more than once but under ten times. The genes are TRBV6-5 and TRBJ2-1; D is possibly TRBD2 (6 bases). The CDR3 loop spans 14 amino acids. Germline V CDR1 and CDR2: MNHEY, SVGAGI. V was shortened by 6 bases and J by 7 bases, with 16 bases between the two germline ends. The chain's CDR3 is CASSRTTSRNEQFF. CDR3 bases: TGTGCCAGCAGCCGGACTACCTCTAGGAATGAGCAGTTCTTC.

The V and J genes are TRBV15 and TRBJ2-3; D is ambiguous. This CDR3 has 14 amino acids. Trimming cost V 1 base and J 4 bases, with 9 bases left between them. Germline assignment: CDR1 LNHNV and CDR2 YYDKDF (reference sequence). CDR3 sequence (DNA): TGTGCCACCAGCAGAGTAAAAGGAGCAGATACGCAGTATTTT. Translating gives CATSRVKGADTQYF. Based on the CDR3 plus reference TRBV15 and TRBJ2-3, the full variable domain is DAMVIQNPRYQVTQFGKPVTLSCSQTLNHNVMYWYQQKSSQAPKLLFHYYDKDFNNEADTPDNFQSRRPNTSFCFLDIRSPGLGDTAMYLCATSRVKGADTQYFGPGTRLTVL.

The chain couples TRBV6-5 to TRBJ1-1, with D unresolved. The CDR3 is made up of 14 amino acids. Germline V CDR1 and CDR2: MNHEY, SVGAGI. V dropped 0 bases and J dropped 2 bases, with 7 bases sitting between them. The CDR3 loop reads CASSYSSKNTEAFF. As DNA, the CDR3 is TGTGCCAGCAGTTACTCGAGCAAAAACACTGAAGCTTTCTTT.

The chain recombines TRBV6-1 with TRBJ1-2, with 8 bases lining up with TRBD1. The CDR3 contains 11 residues. Per germline, CDR1 MNHNS and CDR2 SASEGT. Trimming at V came to 9 bases and at J to 8 bases, leaving 5 bases not matched to a gene. The CDR3 loop reads CASTQGGGYTF. CDR3 coding DNA: TGTGCCAGTACACAGGGGGGCGGCTACACCTTC.

The chain combines TRBV29-1 with TRBJ2-3; 9 nucleotides line up with TRBD2. Germline-derived CDR1 and CDR2 are SQVTM and ANQGSEA. The length of the CDR3 is 15 residues. V shed 2 bases and J 0 bases; nucleotides not matched to a gene: 3. The CDR3 nucleotides are TGCAGCGTTGAACTTAGCGGGGGTAGCACAGATACGCAGTATTTT. The encoded protein is CSVELSGGSTDTQYF.

This rearrangement joins TRBV4-1 to TRBJ2-5, with a tentative D call TRBD2 (6 bases). Germline V gene lookup returns CDR1 MGHRA and CDR2 YSYEKL. The CDR3 is 20 residues long. Deletions cut 0 bases from V and 1 base from J, with 24 bases between. DNA of the CDR3: TGCGCCAGCAGCCAAGAGGAAACGGGAGAAGGGAATCAGGGCCAAGAGACCCAGTACTTC. This translates into CASSQEETGEGNQGQETQYF.

The chain has TRBV29-1 and TRBJ1-2; D is uncertain. Per the germline V gene, CDR1 is SQVTM and CDR2 is ANQGSEA. V was pared by 4 bases and J by 5 bases, with 11 bases between. This CDR3 region has 12 residues. In DNA form, the CDR3 reads TGCAGCGTTGGGGGTTGGGGATATGGCTACACCTTC. Translated, it gives CSVGGWGYGYTF.

V usage is TRBV15 and J usage is TRBJ2-3; D call uncertain. Per the germline V gene, CDR1 is LNHNV and CDR2 is YYDKDF (reference sequence). CDR3 length equals 14 residues. V shed 8 bases and J shed 0 bases, with 12 bases lying between them. The CDR3 nucleotides are TGTGCCACCGCCCATGATCCTAGCACAGATACGCAGTATTTT. It is translated as CATAHDPSTDTQYF.

This chain joins TRBV2 and TRBJ1-2, with D maybe TRBD1 (6 bases). The CDR3 consists of 12 residues. Trimming removed 8 bases at V and 3 bases at J, with 10 bases between. From germline, CDR1 is SNHLY and CDR2 FYNNEI. The CDR3 DNA is TGTGCCAGCTCCGCAGGGGACTATGGCTACACCTTC. This gives the protein CASSAGDYGYTF.

The chain carries TRBV5-1 and TRBJ1-1; D unresolved. V was pared by 1 base and J by 3 bases, with 13 bases between. This CDR3 has 15 amino acids. Germline-derived CDR1 and CDR2 are SGHRS and YFSETQ. The CDR3 DNA is TGCGCCAGCAGCTTGTTCCCGGGATCGGACACTGAAGCTTTCTTT. Translating it yields CASSLFPGSDTEAFF. Full variable domain (remainder filled in from reference TRBV5-1 and TRBJ1-1): KAGVTQTPRYLIKTRGQQVTLSCSPISGHRSVSWYQQTPGQGLQFLFEYFSETQRNKGNFPGRFSGRQFSNSRSEMNVSTLELGDSALYLCASSLFPGSDTEAFFGQGTRLTVV.

This clone was seen only once. This sequence joins TRBV7-9 and TRBJ2-7; D is possibly TRBD1 (5 bases). V was cut by 5 bases and J by 3 bases, with 11 bases left in between. In germline, CDR1 is SEHNR, CDR2 FQNEAQ (reference sequence). CDR3 length: 13 residues. DNA for the CDR3: TGTGCCAGCAGCCGGACAACCGACTACGAGCAGTACTTC. Protein sequence: CASSRTTDYEQYF.

This sequence joins TRBV6-6 and TRBJ2-3; TRBD1 matches at 7 bases. The germline CDR1 and CDR2 sequences are MNHNY and SVGAGI (reference sequence). V lost 8 bases, J lost 0 bases, and 2 bases stayed unmatched. This CDR3 is 13 amino acids long. CDR3 nucleotides: TGTGCCAGCCGGGACAGTAGCACAGATACGCAGTATTTT. Translation: CASRDSSTDTQYF.

This rearrangement joins TRBV5-1 to TRBJ2-3; tentatively, D is TRBD1 (7 bases). V lost 4 bases and J lost 1, with 13 bases in between. There are 15 residues in the CDR3. In germline, CDR1 is SGHRS, CDR2 YFSETQ. CDR3 protein: CASSPGGGRTDTQYF. The CDR3 coding sequence is TGCGCCAGCAGCCCAGGAGGGGGCCGCACAGATACGCAGTATTTT.

This clone was seen once. The chain links TRBV11-2 to TRBJ2-2; no clear D gene. The germline V gene has CDR1 SGHAT and CDR2 FQNNGV. Trimming stripped 5 bases from V and 1 base from J, with 11 bases between. This CDR3 region has 15 residues. CDR3: CASSRDGLNTGELFF. Here the CDR3 DNA reads TGTGCCAGCAGCAGAGACGGCTTGAACACCGGGGAGCTGTTTTTT.